This T cell receptor (beta chain) was sequenced for a study of vaccination and CD4 T cells after COVID-19. Concerning this clonotype itself: Its target is unknown.

This CDR3 is built from 15 residues. V lost 5 bases to trimming and J lost 1 base, with 17 bases between them. CDR1 is DFQATT, CDR2 SNEGSKA, per germline (reference sequence). Treatment in this sample: roughly nine-day PBMC culture with coronavirus spike peptide pools or control peptides (ViraFEST assay). IL-2 (approximately 10 IU/ml) and peptide pools (roughly 10 ug/ml) were added to cultures of under 2.5 million PBMCs per well. Sequence data for DNA of cultured CD4+ T cells were generated by the Oncomine TCR Beta short-read assay. MiXCR was run by TCRdb on the PCR reads, yielding one entry per CDR3 protein. Among roughly 26,000 distinct CDR3 sequences listed, roughly 40% were seen once.

This TCR came from a human donor who had recovered from COVID-19. V gene TRBV20-1 combines with J gene TRBJ1-1; tentatively, D is TRBD1 (5 bases). The sequenced sample was CD4+ T cells from blood, cultured in vitro. The CDR3 nucleotides are TGCAGTGCTCCCGACCCGGGGCGGTGGAACACTGAAGCTTTCTTT. The encoded protein is CSAPDPGRWNTEAFF.